This TCR beta chain was sequenced for a study of T cell repertoires in cytomegalovirus infection. Study summary: CMV epitopes in the study were HLA-C-restricted (recently identified) and HLA-B-restricted (well studied). Evidence of both CMV infection and a matching HLA type came from public TCR beta signatures. The study, taken as a whole, reports: Identification of carriers of CMV plus the relevant HLA was performed using cumulative public TCR beta family frequency. What dominated the ex vivo response were HLA-C-restricted CMV-specific TCR beta clonotypes.

TCRdb independently ran MiXCR on the reads; one entry per CDR3 protein. Here the sample spans hundreds of thousands of distinct CDR3 sequences, approximately 40% being singletons. From germline, CDR1 is SEHNR and CDR2 FQNEAQ (reference sequence). The length of the CDR3 is 19 residues. V shed 4 bases and J 4 bases; nucleotides not matched to a gene: 18. Details on this clonotype: Its target is unknown.

Sequences were derived from cultured PBMCs, sampled from culture after CMV antigen stimulation. The sequence was obtained from a human donor in good health (CMV status not recorded). Some clones in this sample may be carry-over from other donors' samples. The rearrangement joins TRBV7-9 to TRBJ2-5; 10 nucleotides match TRBD2. Written as DNA, the CDR3 is TGTGCCAGCAGCTCCGGGGGAGGGCTAGCGGGAGTGTTGAGAGAGACCCAGTACTTC. Its protein is CASSSGGGLAGVLRETQYF.